This TCR beta chain stems from a study of T cells in localized non-small cell lung cancer. Points from the study as a whole: One tumor region alone was sequenced, and heterogeneity therefore remains possible. Higher T cell density in the blood was associated with longer overall survival, whereas higher adjacent-lung clonality associated with shorter survival. Out of the top 100 tumor clones, a median approximately 50 were seen in adjacent lung.

Sequencing was performed with immunoSEQ multiplex PCR; in TCRdb, only in-frame clones are kept and a portion is missing. The table includes fewer than 40,000 clones, 90% to 95% detected once. V was clipped by 1 base and J by 0 bases, with 11 bases between them. In germline, CDR1 is SGHKS, CDR2 YYEKEE (reference sequence). The CDR3 covers 16 residues. With respect to this clone: What it binds is unknown.

The rearrangement joins TRBV5-5 to TRBJ1-3; the D is unclear. The specimen was peripheral blood, collected before any cancer treatment. The source is a female donor at least 60 years old with stage I lung adenocarcinoma. The CDR3: CASSLIPLLSGNTIYF. The DNA for the CDR3 is TGTGCCAGCAGCTTGATCCCCCTTCTCTCTGGAAACACCATATATTTT.